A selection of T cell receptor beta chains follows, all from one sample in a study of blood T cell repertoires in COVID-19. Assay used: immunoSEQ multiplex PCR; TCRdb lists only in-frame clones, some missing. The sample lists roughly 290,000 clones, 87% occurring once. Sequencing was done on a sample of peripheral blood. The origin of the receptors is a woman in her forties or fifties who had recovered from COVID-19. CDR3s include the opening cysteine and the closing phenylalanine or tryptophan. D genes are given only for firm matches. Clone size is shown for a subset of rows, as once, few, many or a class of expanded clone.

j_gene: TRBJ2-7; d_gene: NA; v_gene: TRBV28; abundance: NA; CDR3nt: TGTGCCAGCAGCCTGGGGCAGGAGTACGAGCAGTACTTC; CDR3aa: CASSLGQEYEQYF
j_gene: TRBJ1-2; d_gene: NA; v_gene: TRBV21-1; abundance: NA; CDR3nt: TGTGCCAGCAGCAAAGGCCCTTGTTCTTCGGAGGGGTGCGGCTACACCTTC; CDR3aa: CASSKGPCSSEGCGYTF
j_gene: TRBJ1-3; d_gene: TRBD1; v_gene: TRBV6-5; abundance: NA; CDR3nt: TGTGCCAGCAGAACACAGGGGGCTGGAAACACCATATATTTT; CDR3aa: CASRTQGAGNTIYF
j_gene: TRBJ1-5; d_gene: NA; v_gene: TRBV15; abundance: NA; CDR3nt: TGTGCCACCAGCAGAAGGAGGTTGGGCAATCAGCCCCAGCATTTT; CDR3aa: CATSRRRLGNQPQHF
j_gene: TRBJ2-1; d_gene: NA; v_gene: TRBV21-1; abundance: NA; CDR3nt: TGTGCCAGCAGCACCGCCACTAGCGGGCGCTCCTACAATGAGCAGTTCTTC; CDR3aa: CASSTATSGRSYNEQFF
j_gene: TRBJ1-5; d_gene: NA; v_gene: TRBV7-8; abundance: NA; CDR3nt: TGTGCCAGCAGCTTAGTCGGGGGGGTGATAAATCAGCCCCAGCATTTT; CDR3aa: CASSLVGGVINQPQHF
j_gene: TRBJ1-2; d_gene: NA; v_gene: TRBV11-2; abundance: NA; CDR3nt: TGTGCCAGCAGCCCCTACGTCCGGGAGCGTTGCACCTTC; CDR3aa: CASSPYVRERCTF
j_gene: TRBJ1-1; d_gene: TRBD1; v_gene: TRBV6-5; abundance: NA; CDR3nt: TGTGCCAGCAGTTTACTACAGGGGGCAGGGAGCACTGAAGCTTTCTTT; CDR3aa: CASSLLQGAGSTEAFF
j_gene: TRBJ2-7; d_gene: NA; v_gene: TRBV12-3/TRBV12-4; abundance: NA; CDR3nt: TGTGCCAGCAGTATCGCGTACGAGCAGTACTTC; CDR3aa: CASSIAYEQYF
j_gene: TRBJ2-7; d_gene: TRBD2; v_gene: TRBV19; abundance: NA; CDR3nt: TGTGCCAGTAGCCCTTTTGCGGGAGTAAAAAACGAGCAGTACTTC; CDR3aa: CASSPFAGVKNEQYF
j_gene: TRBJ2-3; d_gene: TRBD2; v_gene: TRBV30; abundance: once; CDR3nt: TGTGCCTGGAGTCGCCTAGCGGGACGGACAGATACGCAGTATTTT; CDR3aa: CAWSRLAGRTDTQYF
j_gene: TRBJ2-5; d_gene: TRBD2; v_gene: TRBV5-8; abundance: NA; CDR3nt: TGTGCCAGCAGCATCGGACTAGCGGGAGAACAAGAGACCCAGTACTTC; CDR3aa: CASSIGLAGEQETQYF
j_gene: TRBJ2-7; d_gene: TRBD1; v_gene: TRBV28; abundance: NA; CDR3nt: TGTGCCAGCAGTTTAGGGGGACAGGGGGCCTACGAGCAGTACTTC; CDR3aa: CASSLGGQGAYEQYF
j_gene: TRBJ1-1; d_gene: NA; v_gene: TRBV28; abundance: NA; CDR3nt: TGTGCCAGCAGTTTTTTGTCGTGGGAGCCGGGACACCGGAACACTGAAGCTTTCTTT; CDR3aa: CASSFLSWEPGHRNTEAFF
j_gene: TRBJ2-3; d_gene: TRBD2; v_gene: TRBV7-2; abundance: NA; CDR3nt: TGTGCCAGCAGCCAAAGACTAGCGGGAGGGTGGGATACGCAGTATTTT; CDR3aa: CASSQRLAGGWDTQYF
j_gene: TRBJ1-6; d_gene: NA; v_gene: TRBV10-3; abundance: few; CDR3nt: TGTGCCTCAATGGAGGGGTTCTATTCACCCCTCCACTTT; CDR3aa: CASMEGFYSPLHF
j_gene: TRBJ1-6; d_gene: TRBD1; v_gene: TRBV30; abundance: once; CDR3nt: TGTGCCTGGAGTGTTGGGACAGGGAGGAATTCACCCCTCCACTTT; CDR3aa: CAWSVGTGRNSPLHF
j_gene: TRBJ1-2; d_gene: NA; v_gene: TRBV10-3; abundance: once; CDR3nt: TGTGCCATCAGTGAGCGGGAGAACTATGGCTACACCTTC; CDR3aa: CAISERENYGYTF